What follows are 10 T cell receptor beta chains derived from one specimen sequenced in a study of blood T cell repertoires in COVID-19. Profiling relied on immunoSEQ multiplex PCR, and the TCRdb table lists in-frame clones only, not all of them. The repertoire includes about 140,000 clones, 85% to 90% of them detected once, and roughly a tenth sits in the top ten. Sample: peripheral blood. These receptors came from a man over 45 with active or convalescent COVID-19.

The chain links TRBV4-1 to TRBJ2-7, with a weak D call TRBD2 (5 bases). The CDR3 has 14 amino acids. Germline CDR1 is MGHRA and CDR2 is YSYEKL. V was cut by 3 bases and J by 3 bases, with 12 bases left in between. Here the CDR3 DNA reads TGCGCCAGCAGCCACCCGGGAACAGTCTACGAGCAGTACTTC. Translating gives CASSHPGTVYEQYF.

The CDR3 reads CASSLDHSSGNTIYF. CDR3 in DNA: TGTGCCAGCAGCTTAGATCACTCCTCTGGAAACACCATATATTTT. The chain joins TRBV11-3 to TRBJ1-3; the D is unclear. Germline V gives CDR1 SGHNT, CDR2 YENEEA. The CDR3 runs 15 residues. V lost 0 bases, J lost 0 bases, and 6 bases lay in between. Looking up the rest from reference TRBV11-3 and TRBJ1-3 gives the full variable domain: EAGVVQSPRYKIIEKKQPVAFWCNPISGHNTLYWYLQNLGQGPELLIRYENEEAVDDSQLPKDRFSAERLKGVDSTLKIQPAELGDSAVYLCASSLDHSSGNTIYFGEGSWLTVV.

The chain carries TRBV5-1 and TRBJ2-1, with a weak D call TRBD2 (6 bases). Germline values: CDR1 SGHRS, CDR2 YFSETQ. V dropped 5 bases and J dropped 9 bases, with 12 bases sitting between them. This CDR3 contains 12 residues. The CDR3 sequence is CASSLRDFEQFF. The CDR3 nucleotides are TGCGCCAGCAGTCTCCGGGACTTTGAGCAGTTCTTC.

V gene TRBV5-4 combines with J gene TRBJ1-2; D ambiguous. Trimming took off 1 base at V and 8 bases at J, with 9 bases between the two ends. Germline V lookup: CDR1 SGHNT, CDR2 YYREEE (reference sequence). There are 12 residues in the CDR3. The CDR3 sequence: CASSLSLGGYTF. The CDR3 bases are TGTGCCAGCAGCTTGTCACTAGGAGGCTACACCTTC.

Only one count was recorded for this clone. V gene TRBV6-2 or TRBV6-3 combines with J gene TRBJ2-1, with 7 bases identical to TRBD1. V lost 5 bases and J lost 8; bases outside the gene matches: 30. Germline CDR1 MNHEY, CDR2 SVGEGT. The CDR3 is 21 residues long. In nucleotides, the CDR3 is TGTGCCAGCAGTGCCAAAGTCCGGGACAGTGGGGTGGGGGTTACAGTGGATGAGCAGTTCTTC. Its protein product is CASSAKVRDSGVGVTVDEQFF.

The chain carries TRBV5-1 and TRBJ2-7, with 7 bases lining up with TRBD2. From germline, CDR1 is SGHRS and CDR2 YFSETQ. The CDR3 extends over 15 amino acids. Trimming took 2 bases from V and 4 from J; bases not matched to a gene: 9. The DNA for the CDR3 is TGCGCCAGCAGCTTCCTGGCGGGAGCAGGTTACGAGCAGTACTTC. This codes for CASSFLAGAGYEQYF. The whole variable domain, remainder taken from reference TRBV5-1 and TRBJ2-7, is KAGVTQTPRYLIKTRGQQVTLSCSPISGHRSVSWYQQTPGQGLQFLFEYFSETQRNKGNFPGRFSGRQFSNSRSEMNVSTLELGDSALYLCASSFLAGAGYEQYFGPGTRLTVT.

This clone was seen more than once but under ten times. This chain joins TRBV2 and TRBJ2-7; D might be TRBD1 (5 bases). Germline CDR1 is SNHLY and CDR2 is FYNNEI. V was trimmed by 8 bases and J by 4 bases, leaving 9 bases between them. The CDR3 loop spans 11 amino acids. The chain's CDR3 is CASGASYEQYF. The CDR3 bases are TGTGCCAGCGGGGCGTCATACGAGCAGTACTTC.

The chain couples TRBV12-5 to TRBJ2-1; D possibly corresponds to TRBD2 (6 bases). The CDR3 loop spans 15 amino acids. V lost 6 bases, J lost 6 bases, and 18 bases lay in between. CDR1 and CDR2 from the germline V gene are LGHNT and FRNRAP. CDR3 protein: CASGPPGLSINEQFF. CDR3 DNA: TGTGCTAGTGGGCCTCCGGGACTTTCCATCAATGAGCAGTTCTTC.

This sequence joins TRBV7-2 and TRBJ1-5; 9 bases are shared with TRBD1. V gave up 5 bases and J gave up 7 bases; unmatched junction bases: 12. The CDR3 is made up of 16 amino acids. Germline V gene sequence: CDR1 SGHTA, CDR2 FQGNSA. The CDR3 region is CASSPRDRAFGQPQHF. The CDR3 nucleotides read TGTGCCAGCAGCCCCCGGGACAGGGCTTTTGGGCAGCCCCAGCATTTT.

The V gene is TRBV11-2, the J gene TRBJ2-6, with 7 bases matching TRBD2. The CDR3 totals 18 residues. The V gene's germline CDR1 is SGHAT and CDR2 FQNNGV. After removal of 2 bases from V and 0 bases from J, the junction contained 7 bases not matched to a gene. CDR3 loop: CASSLSGGSFSGANVLTF. For the CDR3, the DNA is TGTGCCAGCAGCTTATCCGGGGGGAGCTTCTCTGGGGCCAACGTCCTGACTTTC.